The next 9 T cell receptor beta chains were all read from a single sample in a study of beta chain features in type 1 diabetes. Expressed TCRB transcripts were sequenced because the isolated RNA had all been reverse transcribed beforehand. Measured with immunoSEQ multiplex PCR; TCRdb has only the in-frame clones, and not every one. Seen here are 200,000 to 250,000 clones, 9% to 10% observed once, and the top ten hold approximately 0.035%. The sample was naive CD4+ T cells from blood. Every receptor here comes from a woman younger than 30 in good health.

This clone has more than one count but fewer than ten. V gene TRBV11-3 combines with J gene TRBJ2-1; 12 bases align to TRBD2. CDR1 and CDR2 (germline): SGHNT, YENEEA. V gave up 5 bases and J gave up 4 bases; unmatched junction bases: 6. The CDR3 length is 16 residues. The CDR3 region is CASSPPGLAGYNEQFF. The CDR3 nucleotides are TGTGCCAGCAGCCCACCGGGACTAGCGGGTTACAATGAGCAGTTCTTC.

This sequence joins TRBV29-1 and TRBJ2-2; 7 bases line up with TRBD1. Germline values: CDR1 SQVTM, CDR2 ANQGSEA. The CDR3 spans 15 residues. Trimming at V came to 4 bases and at J to 5 bases, leaving 10 bases not matched to a gene. As DNA, the CDR3 is TGCAGCGTTGTAATCGCGAAGGGGGCGACCGGGGAGCTGTTTTTT. The encoded protein is CSVVIAKGATGELFF.

The V call is TRBV6-5, the J call TRBJ1-2, with D possibly TRBD1 on 5 matching bases. Trimming cost V 7 bases and J 8 bases, with 11 bases left between them. Germline CDR1 reads MNHEY; CDR2 reads SVGAGI. The CDR3 runs to 11 residues. The CDR3 protein is CASTGGGGYTF. CDR3 nucleotide sequence: TGTGCCAGCACCGGGGGAGGAGGCTACACCTTC.

This clone was recorded a few times. V is TRBV18 and J is TRBJ2-7; TRBD1 matches 7 bases. Germline V gene sequence: CDR1 KGHSH, CDR2 LQKENI. There are 16 residues in the CDR3. V shed 2 bases and J 1 base; nucleotides not matched to a gene: 8. CDR3 in amino acids: CASSPTTGTVSYEQYF. CDR3 bases: TGTGCCAGCTCACCAACCACCGGGACAGTGTCCTACGAGCAGTACTTC.

This clone turned up a few times. This sequence joins TRBV2 and TRBJ1-2, with a possible D match to TRBD1 (6 bases). Germline values: CDR1 SNHLY, CDR2 FYNNEI. This CDR3 spans 12 amino acids. V shed 5 bases and J shed 6 bases, with 10 bases lying between them. CDR3 DNA: TGTGCCAGCAGTCCTCAGGGGAATGGCTACACCTTC. This codes for CASSPQGNGYTF.

This clone was seen at least ten times. The chain combines TRBV15 with TRBJ2-5; the D is unclear. The CDR3 is 15 amino acids. Trimming took 0 bases from V and 2 from J, leaving 10 bases between them. CDR1 and CDR2 from the germline V gene are LNHNV and YYDKDF (reference sequence). The DNA for the CDR3 is TGTGCCACCAGCAGAGATCTGGTAGCACAAGAGACCCAGTACTTC. This codes for CATSRDLVAQETQYF. The full variable domain, in which reference TRBV15 and TRBJ2-5 provide the parts outside the CDR3, is DAMVIQNPRYQVTQFGKPVTLSCSQTLNHNVMYWYQQKSSQAPKLLFHYYDKDFNNEADTPDNFQSRRPNTSFCFLDIRSPGLGDTAMYLCATSRDLVAQETQYFGPGTRLLVL.

This rearrangement joins TRBV5-1 to TRBJ2-5, with 11 bases identical to TRBD2. The CDR3 is made up of 16 amino acids. V dropped 7 bases and J dropped 5; count of bases not matched to a gene: 13. Per the germline V gene, CDR1 is SGHRS and CDR2 is YFSETQ. CDR3: CASGPLGTSGPETQYF. The DNA of the CDR3 is TGCGCCAGCGGCCCCTTGGGGACTAGCGGCCCGGAGACCCAGTACTTC.

This clone showed up just a few times. The rearrangement joins TRBV30 to TRBJ2-1, with 9 bases lining up with TRBD2. V shed 0 bases and J 6 bases; nucleotides not matched to a gene: 9. This CDR3 comprises 16 residues. CDR1 is GTSNPN and CDR2 is SVGIG in the germline V gene (reference sequence). DNA of the CDR3: TGTGCCTGGAGTGTACGGGCGGGAGGGCCCGGCAATGAGCAGTTCTTC. Residues: CAWSVRAGGPGNEQFF.

The chain recombines TRBV19 with TRBJ2-6, with a possible D match to TRBD1 (5 bases). CDR1 is LNHDA, CDR2 SQIVND, per germline (reference sequence). The CDR3 totals 16 residues. V lost 9 bases and J 5 bases, leaving 20 bases between the germline ends. The CDR3 protein is CASAPGMQIWANVLTF. CDR3 DNA sequence: TGTGCCAGCGCTCCAGGGATGCAGATCTGGGCCAACGTCCTGACTTTC.